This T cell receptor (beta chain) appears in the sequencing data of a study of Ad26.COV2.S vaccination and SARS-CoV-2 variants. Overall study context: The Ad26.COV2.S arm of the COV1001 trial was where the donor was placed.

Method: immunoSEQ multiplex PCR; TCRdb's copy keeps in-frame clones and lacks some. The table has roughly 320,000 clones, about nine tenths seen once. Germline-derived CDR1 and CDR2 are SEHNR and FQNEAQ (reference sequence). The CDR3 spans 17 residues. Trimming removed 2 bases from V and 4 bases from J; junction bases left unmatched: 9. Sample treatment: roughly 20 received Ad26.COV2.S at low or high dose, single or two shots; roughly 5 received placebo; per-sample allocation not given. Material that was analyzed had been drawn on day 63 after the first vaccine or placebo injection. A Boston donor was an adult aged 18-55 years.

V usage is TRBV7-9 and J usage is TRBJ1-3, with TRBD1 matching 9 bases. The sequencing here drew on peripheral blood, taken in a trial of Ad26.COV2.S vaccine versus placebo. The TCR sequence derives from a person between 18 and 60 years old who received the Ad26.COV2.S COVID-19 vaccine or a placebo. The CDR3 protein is CASSLPPTGGLGNTIYF. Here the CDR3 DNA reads TGTGCCAGCAGCTTACCCCCCACAGGGGGCCTCGGAAACACCATATATTTT.